This T cell receptor beta chain was captured in a study of blood T cell repertoires in COVID-19. For the study at large: The cDNA or gDNA used as material had been derived from T cells, B-cell-depleted T cells, or PBMCs.

As processed by the authors: Nucleated cell number was recorded as an estimate derived from reference gene primer amplification. Method: immunoSEQ multiplex PCR; TCRdb's copy keeps in-frame clones and lacks some. That table furnishes V, J and clone size, whereas the DNA furnished D and trimming. This sample has around 140,000 clones, with over 75% found just once. This clone was seen a handful of times. This clonotype originated in a man aged 50-60 years in a cohort exposed to, infected with or recovered from COVID-19 (not recorded which). Sequenced input: PBMCs or T cells enriched from blood (not recorded which).

The CDR3 coding sequence is TGTGCCAGCAGCTTAGAGGGGGGACTAGCGGTGAACAATGAGCAGTTCTTC. Encoded protein: CASSLEGGLAVNNEQFF. The V and J genes are TRBV11-2 and TRBJ2-1; 11 nucleotides align to TRBD2. Per germline, CDR1 SGHAT and CDR2 FQNNGV. With 0 bases clipped from V and 5 bases from J, the junction kept 6 bases outside the gene matches. The CDR3 consists of 17 residues.